The clone carrying this TCR beta chain appeared once. Its target is unknown. With 60 Vbeta and 13 Jbeta primers, the PCR was carried out. Authors' analysis steps: There were about 80 million unique TCR beta chains by a later count, and about 11 million of them were shared. The assay was immunoSEQ multiplex PCR, and TCRdb's table has in-frame clones only and misses some. V and J calls and clone size follow that table, whereas D and trimming were derived from the DNA. The data hold about 160,000 clones, with 70% to 85% observed a single time. The source of the sample is a study of cytomegalovirus exposure and HLA in healthy donors. Findings and caveats of the study: In vitro data verified a few CMV-associated chains as specific for CMV antigens. Reported findings show TCR beta sequences accurately forecast HLA-A and HLA-B alleles in most subjects. Some V segments, including TRBV6-2 and TRBV6-3, were excluded as indistinguishable.

Trimming stripped 9 bases from V and 3 bases from J, with 11 bases between. CDR1 and CDR2 (germline): SNHLY, FYNNEI. This CDR3 spans 13 amino acids. V is TRBV2 and J is TRBJ1-4, with D perhaps matching TRBD1 (6 bases). Sequencing used PBMCs. The TCR was taken from a man aged 50-60 years in good health and CMV-seropositive. Here the CDR3 DNA reads TGTGCCAGGGCGGGGGCGGCTAATGAAAAACTGTTTTTT. This gives the protein CARAGAANEKLFF.